These T cell receptor beta chains were read from a single sample in a study of tumor and adjacent non-tumor tissue in lung cancer. One entry per CDR3 protein results from TCRdb running MiXCR on the multiplex PCR reads. The sample carries roughly 81,000 distinct CDR3 sequences, roughly two thirds recorded once. Material for sequencing was lung tumor tissue. The receptors derive from a man between 65 and 79 years old with non-small cell lung cancer. Each CDR3 is given with its conserved first and last residue. The order of the fields is V gene, J gene, clone size, D gene, CDR3 DNA, CDR3 protein. A D gene is named only where the DNA matches it firmly. Clone sizes are given selectively: once, few, many, or a class where the clone is expanded.

TRBV11-2	TRBJ2-7	.	.	TGTGCCGGCAGCCGCGCCTGGGACTCTTCGATAGAGCAGTACTTC	CAGSRAWDSSIEQYF
TRBV24-1	TRBJ2-5	.	.	TGTGCCACCAGTGACCTAAGGGGACCGGGTTTGCGCCAAGAGACCCAGTACTTC	CATSDLRGPGLRQETQYF
TRBV12-3/TRBV12-4	TRBJ1-4	many	.	TGTGCCAGCAGTTTGGGCAGCAATGAAAAACTGTTTTTT	CASSLGSNEKLFF
TRBV5-1	TRBJ2-5	.	.	TGCGCCAGCAGCCATACTTCGGCAGGGGCCCCGGGTGACCAGTACTTC	CASSHTSAGAPGDQYF
TRBV4-1	TRBJ2-7	.	.	TGCGTCGGCAGCCAGGGCCCTTTAGGGGGTCTCGAGCAGTACTTC	CVGSQGPLGGLEQYF
TRBV10-2	TRBJ2-4	many	.	TGCGCCAGCACCGACTTACTAGCAGTCAGAGCCAAAAACATTCAGTACTTC	CASTDLLAVRAKNIQYF
TRBV11-2	TRBJ2-2	.	.	TGTGCCACCAGCTTAGGTGGGGGCAGGACCAGGGAGTTGTTTTTT	CATSLGGGRTRELFF
TRBV6-5	TRBJ2-7	.	TRBD1	TGTGCCAGCGGGCAATGGGACAGCTATGAGCAGTACTTC	CASGQWDSYEQYF
TRBV12-3/TRBV12-4	TRBJ1-5	many	.	TGTGCCAGCAGTTTACGGTCCGGCGGTCAGCCCCAGCATTTT	CASSLRSGGQPQHF
TRBV11-3	TRBJ2-2	.	.	TGTGCCAGCAGTCCCTTGGACACCGGGGGACTGTTTTTT	CASSPLDTGGLFF
TRBV28	TRBJ1-5	many	.	TGTGCCAGCAGTCCGGAGCCCAGGGACTGGCAGCCCCAGCATTTT	CASSPEPRDWQPQHF
TRBV11-2	TRBJ2-7	medium-sized	.	TGTGCCAGCAGGTCTCCGGCCCTACAAGGCTCCTACGAGCAGTACTTC	CASRSPALQGSYEQYF
TRBV2	TRBJ2-2	many	TRBD2	TGTGCCAGCAGTGGACTAGCGGGAGCGAACACCGGGGAGCTGTTTTTT	CASSGLAGANTGELFF
TRBV29-1	TRBJ2-7	.	.	TGCAGCGTTGATGGATCTACAGGGTCGGGCCAGTACTTC	CSVDGSTGSGQYF
TRBV6-5	TRBJ2-3	.	TRBD2	TGTGCCAGTAGTTACCCGCCGGGGACTAGCGGGAGAACGCAGTATTTT	CASSYPPGTSGRTQYF
TRBV20-1	TRBJ1-4	.	TRBD1	TGCAGTGTTAGGACGACAGGGTGGAAACTGTTTTTT	CSVRTTGWKLFF
TRBV11-3	TRBJ2-5	.	.	TGTGCCAGAAGCTTCGGTGGACGGGGACAAGAGACCCAGCACTTC	CARSFGGRGQETQHF
TRBV11-3	TRBJ2-5	.	TRBD2	TGTGCAAGCACCTTAGCGGGGTCCGGGGGGACCCAGTACTTC	CASTLAGSGGTQYF
TRBV7-2	TRBJ2-5	many	TRBD2	TGTGCCAGCAGCACGAGCGGGAGGGCCCTAGAGACCCAGTACTTC	CASSTSGRALETQYF
TRBV10-3	TRBJ1-6	.	TRBD1	TGTACCATCAGTGAGTCTGGACAGGGGCCGAGTAATTCACTCCTCCACTTT	CTISESGQGPSNSLLHF
TRBV11-2	TRBJ2-2	.	.	TGTGCCAGCAGCTCCGCGTACAATACGAACACCGGGGAGCTCTTTTTT	CASSSAYNTNTGELFF
TRBV12-3/TRBV12-4	TRBJ2-5	many	.	TGTGCCAGCAGTTCGGTGGAGACCCAGTACTTC	CASSSVETQYF
TRBV5-8	TRBJ1-4	once	.	TGTGCCAGCAGCTCCAAGGGGCTGTGGGAAAAACTGTCTTTT	CASSSKGLWEKLSF
TRBV20-1	TRBJ1-4	few	.	TGCAGTGCTAGAACCATGGATAATGAAAAACTGTTTTTT	CSARTMDNEKLFF
TRBV6-6	TRBJ2-7	once	.	TGTACCAGTAGTTACAACAGCTTCTCCTACGAGCAGTACTTC	CTSSYNSFSYEQYF
TRBV12-3/TRBV12-4	TRBJ2-3	many	TRBD1	TGTGCCAGCGAGCTGCGTGAGACAGGGAACACAGATACGCAGTATTTT	CASELRETGNTDTQYF
TRBV6-1	TRBJ2-4	.	TRBD2	TGTGCCGGCAGTGAACCCCTAGCGGGGGGGCCACAGGCCAAAAACATTCAGTACTTC	CAGSEPLAGGPQAKNIQYF